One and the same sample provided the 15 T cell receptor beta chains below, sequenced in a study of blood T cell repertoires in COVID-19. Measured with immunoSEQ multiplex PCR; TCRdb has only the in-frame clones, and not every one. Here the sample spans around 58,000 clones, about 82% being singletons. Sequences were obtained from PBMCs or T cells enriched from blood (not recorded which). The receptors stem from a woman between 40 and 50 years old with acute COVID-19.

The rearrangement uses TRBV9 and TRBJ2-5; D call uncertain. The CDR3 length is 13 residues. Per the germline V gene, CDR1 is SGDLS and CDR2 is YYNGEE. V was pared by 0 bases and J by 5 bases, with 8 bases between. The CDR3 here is CASSVGQAETQYF. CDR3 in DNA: TGTGCCAGCAGCGTAGGCCAGGCGGAGACCCAGTACTTC.

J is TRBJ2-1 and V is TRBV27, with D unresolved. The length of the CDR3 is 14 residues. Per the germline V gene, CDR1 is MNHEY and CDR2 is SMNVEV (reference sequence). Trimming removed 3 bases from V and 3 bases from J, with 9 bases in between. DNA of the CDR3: TGTGCCAGCAGTTTCGCCGGGTACTACAATGAGCAGTTCTTC. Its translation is CASSFAGYYNEQFF.

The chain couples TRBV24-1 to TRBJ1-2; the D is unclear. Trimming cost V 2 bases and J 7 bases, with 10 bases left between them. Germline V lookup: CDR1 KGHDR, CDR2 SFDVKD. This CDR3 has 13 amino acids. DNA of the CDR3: TGTGCCACCAGTGATTCCGGGTCTGGTGGCTACACCTTC. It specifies CATSDSGSGGYTF.

Here the CDR3 DNA reads TGTGCCAGCAGTGAGACAGGCACGCCTGGCTATGGCTACACCTTC. This translates into CASSETGTPGYGYTF. This chain joins TRBV2 and TRBJ1-2, with a possible D match to TRBD1 (6 bases). The CDR3 is made up of 15 amino acids. V lost 3 bases and J lost 4, with 15 bases in between. CDR1 and CDR2 from the germline V gene are SNHLY and FYNNEI. The variable domain in full, completed from reference TRBV2 and TRBJ1-2, reads EPEVTQTPSHQVTQMGQEVILRCVPISNHLYFYWYRQILGQKVEFLVSFYNNEISEKSEIFDDQFSVERPDGSNFTLKIRSTKLEDSAMYFCASSETGTPGYGYTFGSGTRLTVV.

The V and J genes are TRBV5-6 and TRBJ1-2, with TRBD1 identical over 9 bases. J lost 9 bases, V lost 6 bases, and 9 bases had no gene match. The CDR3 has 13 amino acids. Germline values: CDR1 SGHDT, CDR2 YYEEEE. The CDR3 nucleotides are TGTGCCAGCATCCCCACAGGGGGCGCGAGCTACACCTTC. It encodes CASIPTGGASYTF.

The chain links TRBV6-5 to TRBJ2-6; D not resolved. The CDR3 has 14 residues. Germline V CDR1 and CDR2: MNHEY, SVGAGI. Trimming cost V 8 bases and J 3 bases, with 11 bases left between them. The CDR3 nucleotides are TGTGCCAGCGCCCCCAACATTGGGGCCAACGTCCTGACTTTC. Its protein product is CASAPNIGANVLTF.

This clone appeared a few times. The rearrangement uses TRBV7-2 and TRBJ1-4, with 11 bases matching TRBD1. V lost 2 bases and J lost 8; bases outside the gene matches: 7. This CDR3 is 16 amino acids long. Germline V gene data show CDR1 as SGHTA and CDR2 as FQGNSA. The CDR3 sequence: CASSLIRTGGGEKLFF. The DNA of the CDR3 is TGTGCCAGCAGCTTAATTAGGACAGGGGGCGGGGAAAAACTGTTTTTT.

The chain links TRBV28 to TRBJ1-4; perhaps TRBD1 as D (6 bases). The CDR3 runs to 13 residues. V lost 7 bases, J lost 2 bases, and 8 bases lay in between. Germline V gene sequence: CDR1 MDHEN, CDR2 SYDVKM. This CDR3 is CASKGGTNEKLFF. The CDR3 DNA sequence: TGTGCCAGCAAGGGGGGGACTAATGAAAAACTGTTTTTT.

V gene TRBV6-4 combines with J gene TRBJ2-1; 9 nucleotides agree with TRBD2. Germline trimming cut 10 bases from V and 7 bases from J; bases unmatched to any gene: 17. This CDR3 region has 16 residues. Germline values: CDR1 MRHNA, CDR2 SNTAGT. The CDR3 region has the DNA TGTGCCATCTCCCGTCCCTGGCGGGAGGGGGCAAATGAGCAGTTCTTC. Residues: CAISRPWREGANEQFF.

CDR3 sequence reads: CASSQDAGAWGNQPQHF. CDR3 bases: TGCGCCAGCAGCCAAGATGCCGGAGCCTGGGGCAATCAGCCCCAGCATTTT. The J gene is TRBJ1-5, the V gene TRBV4-1; no reliable D call. There are 17 residues in the CDR3. CDR1 and CDR2 from the germline V gene are MGHRA and YSYEKL. V lost 0 bases and J 2 bases, leaving 14 bases between the germline ends.

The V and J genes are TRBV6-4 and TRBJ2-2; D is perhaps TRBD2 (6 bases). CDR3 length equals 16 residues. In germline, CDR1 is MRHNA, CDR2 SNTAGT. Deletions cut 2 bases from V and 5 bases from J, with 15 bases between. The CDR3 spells CASSDGSVGGTGELFF. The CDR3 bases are TGTGCCAGCAGTGACGGGTCGGTCGGGGGAACCGGGGAGCTGTTTTTT.

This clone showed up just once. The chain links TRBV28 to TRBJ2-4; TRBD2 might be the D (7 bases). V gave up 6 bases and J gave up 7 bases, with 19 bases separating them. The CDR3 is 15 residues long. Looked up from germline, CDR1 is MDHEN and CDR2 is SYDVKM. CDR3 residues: CASRELRTAGNIQYF. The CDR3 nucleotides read TGTGCCAGCAGGGAACTCCGGACAGCGGGGAACATTCAGTACTTC.

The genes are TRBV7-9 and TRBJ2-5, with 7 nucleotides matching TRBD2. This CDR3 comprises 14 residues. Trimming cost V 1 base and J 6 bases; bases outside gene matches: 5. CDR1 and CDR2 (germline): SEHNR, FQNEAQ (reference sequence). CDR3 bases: TGTGCCAGCAGCTTAGTCGGCGGGAGAAAGACCCAGTACTTC. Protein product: CASSLVGGRKTQYF. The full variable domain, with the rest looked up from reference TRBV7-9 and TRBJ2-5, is DTGVSQNPRHKITKRGQNVTFRCDPISEHNRLYWYRQTLGQGPEFLTYFQNEAQLEKSRLLSDRFSAERPKGSFSTLEIQRTEQGDSAMYLCASSLVGGRKTQYFGPGTRLLVL.

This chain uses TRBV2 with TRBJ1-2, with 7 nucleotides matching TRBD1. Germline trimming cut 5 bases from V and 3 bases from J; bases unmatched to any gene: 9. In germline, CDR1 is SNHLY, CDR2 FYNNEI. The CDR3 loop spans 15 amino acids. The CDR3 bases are TGTGCCAGCAGTCGGGACAGCCCCATTGACTATGGCTACACCTTC. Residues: CASSRDSPIDYGYTF.

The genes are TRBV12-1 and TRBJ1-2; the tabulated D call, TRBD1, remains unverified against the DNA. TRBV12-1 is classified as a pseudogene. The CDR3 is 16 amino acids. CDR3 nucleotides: TGTGCCAGCAGCTTTCCGGGACAGGGGACTAACTATGGCTACACCTTC. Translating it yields CASSFPGQGTNYGYTF.